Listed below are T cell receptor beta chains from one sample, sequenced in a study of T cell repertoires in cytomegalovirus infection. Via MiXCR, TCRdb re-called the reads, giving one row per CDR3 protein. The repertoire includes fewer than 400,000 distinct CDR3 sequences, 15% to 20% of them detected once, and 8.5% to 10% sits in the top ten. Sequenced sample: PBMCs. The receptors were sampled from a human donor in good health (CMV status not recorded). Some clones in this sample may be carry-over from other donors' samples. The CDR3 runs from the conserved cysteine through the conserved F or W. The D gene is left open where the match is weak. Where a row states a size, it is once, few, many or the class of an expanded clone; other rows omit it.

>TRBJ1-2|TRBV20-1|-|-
CSALRDYGYTF
TGCAGTGCTCTAAGGGACTATGGCTACACCTTC
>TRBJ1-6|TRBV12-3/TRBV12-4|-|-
CASSFSNSPLHF
TGTGCCAGCAGCTTCTCTAATTCACCCCTCCACTTT
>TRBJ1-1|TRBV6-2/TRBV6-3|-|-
CASRPPKRGFTEAFF
TGTGCCAGCAGACCGCCGAAGAGGGGGTTCACTGAAGCTTTCTTT
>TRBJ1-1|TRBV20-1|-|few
CSARAIPLAFF
TGCAGTGCTAGAGCGATCCCATTGGCTTTCTTT
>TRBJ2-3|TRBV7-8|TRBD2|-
CASLTSGGPSTDTQYF
TGTGCCAGCTTAACGAGCGGGGGCCCTAGCACAGATACGCAGTATTTT
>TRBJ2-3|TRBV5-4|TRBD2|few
CASSSIRGEKDTQYF
TGTGCCAGCAGCTCCATCCGGGGGGAGAAGGATACGCAGTATTTT
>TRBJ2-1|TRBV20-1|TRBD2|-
CSARAGGGDLGSYNEQFF
TGCAGTGCTAGAGCGGGCGGGGGGGATCTGGGCTCCTACAATGAGCAGTTCTTC
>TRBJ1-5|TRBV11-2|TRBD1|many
CASSLNRGPQHF
TGTGCCAGCAGCTTGAACAGGGGCCCCCAGCATTTT
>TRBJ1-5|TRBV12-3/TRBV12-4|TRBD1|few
CASSPGQGLGQPQHF
TGTGCCAGCAGCCCGGGACAGGGACTTGGTCAGCCCCAGCATTTT
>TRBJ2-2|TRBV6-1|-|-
CASREKRGAVTGELFF
TGTGCCAGCAGAGAGAAACGGGGGGCTGTCACCGGGGAGCTGTTTTTT
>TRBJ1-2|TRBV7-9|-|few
CASSPASTGYLEGYTF
TGTGCCAGCAGCCCGGCCTCGACAGGATACTTGGAGGGCTACACCTTC
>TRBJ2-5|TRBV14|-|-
CASSQDPVQETQYF
TGTGCCAGCAGCCAAGATCCAGTACAAGAGACCCAGTACTTC
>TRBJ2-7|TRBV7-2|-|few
CASSSSPSWYEQYF
TGTGCCAGCAGCTCTAGCCCCTCTTGGTACGAGCAGTACTTC
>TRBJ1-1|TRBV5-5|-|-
CASSLPIGGRDTEAFF
TGTGCCAGCAGCTTGCCGATTGGAGGGAGGGACACTGAAGCTTTCTTT
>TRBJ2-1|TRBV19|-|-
CASRGAGGGWGEQFF
TGTGCCAGCAGGGGGGCCGGAGGCGGTTGGGGTGAGCAGTTCTTC
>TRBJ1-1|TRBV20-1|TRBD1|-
CSARQGALAEAFF
TGCAGTGCGAGACAGGGGGCACTGGCTGAAGCTTTCTTT
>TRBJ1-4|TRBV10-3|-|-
CAISENRANEKLFF
TGTGCCATCAGTGAAAACAGGGCTAATGAAAAACTGTTTTTT
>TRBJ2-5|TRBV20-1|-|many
CSAQPGMETQYF
TGCAGTGCACAACCAGGGATGGAGACCCAGTACTTC
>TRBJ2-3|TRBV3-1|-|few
CASSRDKDTQYF
TGTGCCAGCAGCCGGGACAAAGATACGCAGTATTTT
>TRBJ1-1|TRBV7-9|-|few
CASSWAGRMNTEAFF
TGTGCCAGCAGTTGGGCAGGCCGAATGAACACTGAAGCTTTCTTT
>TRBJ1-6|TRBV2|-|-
CASSEFLSANSPLHF
TGTGCCAGCAGTGAATTTTTGTCTGCGAATTCACCCCTCCACTTT
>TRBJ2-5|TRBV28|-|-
CASSLGSVQETQYF
TGTGCCAGCAGTTTGGGTTCGGTCCAAGAGACCCAGTACTTC
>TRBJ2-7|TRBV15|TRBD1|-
CATSRGKRTGETYEQYF
TGTGCCACCAGCAGAGGGAAAAGGACAGGGGAGACCTACGAGCAGTACTTC
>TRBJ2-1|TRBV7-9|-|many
CASSLARDRSWNEQFF
TGTGCCAGCAGCTTAGCGCGAGACAGGTCATGGAATGAGCAGTTCTTC
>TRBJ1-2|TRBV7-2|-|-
CASSTRRDPTGRGYTF
TGTGCCAGCAGCACCCGAAGGGACCCGACAGGCCGGGGCTACACCTTC
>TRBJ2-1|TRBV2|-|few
CASSEVGGRYNEQFF
TGTGCCAGCAGTGAAGTTGGGGGGCGGTACAATGAGCAGTTCTTC
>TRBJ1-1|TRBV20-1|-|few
CSARQEINTEAFF
TGCAGTGCTAGACAGGAGATAAACACTGAAGCTTTCTTT
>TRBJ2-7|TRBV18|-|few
CASSPGQAAYEQYF
TGTGCCAGCTCACCTGGGCAGGCTGCCTACGAGCAGTACTTC
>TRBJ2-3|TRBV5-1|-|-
CASSLVGGGADTQYF
TGCGCCAGCAGCTTGGTCGGAGGGGGCGCAGATACGCAGTATTTT
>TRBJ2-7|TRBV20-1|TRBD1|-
CSAIDRGRSYEQYF
TGCAGTGCAATTGACAGGGGGCGTTCCTACGAGCAGTACTTC
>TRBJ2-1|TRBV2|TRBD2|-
CARESGTSGRAVGNEQFF
TGTGCCAGAGAATCCGGGACTAGCGGGAGGGCCGTGGGCAATGAGCAGTTCTTC
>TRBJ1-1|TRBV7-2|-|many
CASSGQPNTEAFF
TGTGCCAGCAGCGGACAGCCGAACACTGAAGCTTTCTTT
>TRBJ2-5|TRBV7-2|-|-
CASRVVQQETQYF
TGTGCCAGCAGGGTAGTCCAGCAAGAGACCCAGTACTTC
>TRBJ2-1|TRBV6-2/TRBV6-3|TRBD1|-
CASTLRGQHNEQFF
TGTGCCAGCACCTTACGGGGACAGCACAATGAGCAGTTCTTC
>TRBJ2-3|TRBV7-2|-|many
CASSLRGGAVTDTQYF
TGTGCCAGCAGCTTAAGGGGCGGGGCGGTCACAGATACGCAGTATTTT
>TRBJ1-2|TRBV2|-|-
CASRTQGNNYGYTF
TGTGCCAGCAGGACGCAGGGTAATAACTATGGCTACACCTTC
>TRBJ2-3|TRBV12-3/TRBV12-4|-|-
CASSSFVRTDTQYF
TGTGCCAGCAGCTCATTTGTGCGCACAGATACGCAGTATTTT
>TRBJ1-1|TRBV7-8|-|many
CASSYRPTTNTEAFF
TGTGCCAGCAGCTACCGCCCGACTACGAACACTGAAGCTTTCTTT
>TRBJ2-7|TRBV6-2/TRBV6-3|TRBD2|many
CASSFPGLAWAF
TGTGCCAGCAGTTTTCCCGGACTAGCGTGGGCTTTC
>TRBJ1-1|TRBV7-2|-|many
CASSLSSGPLEAFF
TGTGCCAGCAGCTTATCATCAGGGCCCCTTGAAGCTTTCTTT
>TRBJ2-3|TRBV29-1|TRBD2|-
CSVEGTSADTQYF
TGCAGCGTTGAAGGGACTAGCGCAGATACGCAGTATTTT
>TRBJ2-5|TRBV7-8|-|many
CASSLAPGTRYLEETQYF
TGTGCCAGCAGCTTAGCGCCCGGGACAAGGTACCTCGAAGAGACCCAGTACTTC
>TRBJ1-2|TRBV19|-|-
CASSSGQRDSNYGYTF
TGTGCCAGTAGTTCCGGACAGCGTGATTCTAACTATGGCTACACCTTC
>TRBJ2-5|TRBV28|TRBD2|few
CASSSTSGGKTQYF
TGTGCCAGCAGCTCGACTAGCGGGGGGAAGACCCAGTACTTC
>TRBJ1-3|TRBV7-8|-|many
CASSSWTDSGNTIYF
TGTGCCAGCAGCTCCTGGACAGACTCTGGAAACACCATATATTTT